This is a list of T cell receptor beta chains from one sample in a study of T cells in Graves' hyperthyroidism and ophthalmopathy. TCRdb reprocessed the multiplex PCR reads via MiXCR and lists one record per CDR3 protein. This repertoire shows 700,000 or so distinct CDR3 sequences, 15% to 20% found once; its top ten account for around 7.7%. The sequencing sample was made of blood. The receptors originated from a man aged 18-30 years with Graves' hyperthyroidism. Both conserved end residues are part of each CDR3. Not every row has a clone size; where given, it reads once, few, many or a size class.

abundance	v_gene	CDR3aa
many	TRBV9	CASSDYGKGGNEQFF
many	TRBV2	CASVEWGTEAFF
many	TRBV12-3/TRBV12-4	CASSFMGTDTQYF
many	TRBV12-3/TRBV12-4	CASSLRSWDTEAFF
many	TRBV11-2	CASSLAPSGRGRNTGELFF
many	TRBV30	CAWSVLGTGELFF
few	TRBV27	CASRWQGGYEQYF
NA	TRBV20-1	CSAVKSYEQYF
NA	TRBV28	CGVRASYNEQFF
many	TRBV29-1	CSVGTGRWLADQETQYF
many	TRBV5-1	CASSLLGQGLYEQYF
many	TRBV18	CASSYRDNTDTQYF
few	TRBV29-1	CSVGLSGSQAFF
once	TRBV6-5	CASSYLAGTGGTYEQYF
NA	TRBV11-3	CASSLGSSPCNEQFF
few	TRBV20-1	CSGNGVYNEQFF
few	TRBV7-9	CASSLGAGVFNEQFF
NA	TRBV6-1	CASSRDYRLYNEQFF
many	TRBV9	CASSPRSAGTVTDTQYF
many	TRBV6-1	CASRTPGTSFHEQYF